The 26 T cell receptor beta chains below were found in one sample sequenced in a study of radiotherapy plus CTLA-4 blockade in lung cancer (dated by TCRdb to the late 2010s). The library was generated by the immunoSEQ multiplex PCR assay. In TCRdb, the immuneACCESS table is reduced to in-frame sequences with V and J assigned. These tables do not hold every clone; where another copy was compared, an unresolved V gene accounts for under half, and the others remain unexplained. The sample records around 72,000 clones, around 82% of which are singletons. 7% to 8.5% of the sample goes to the ten largest clones. Specimen: peripheral blood, collected from a patient treated with radiotherapy plus ipilimumab. These receptors were taken from a human donor with non-small cell lung cancer who had a complete response to radiotherapy plus ipilimumab.

The rearrangement uses TRBV7-8 and TRBJ2-3, with 8 bases matching TRBD1. CDR1 is SGHVS and CDR2 is FQNEAQ in the germline V gene. The CDR3 is 15 residues long. V was clipped by 1 base and J by 4 bases; unmatched bases: 4. The CDR3 loop is CASSLGGGQADTQYF. In nucleotides, the CDR3 is TGTGCCAGCAGCTTAGGAGGGGGACAGGCAGATACGCAGTATTTT.

The gene calls are TRBV28 and TRBJ1-6; D not resolved. The CDR3 has 14 residues. Per the germline V gene, CDR1 is MDHEN and CDR2 is SYDVKM. V shed 8 bases and J shed 12 bases, with 20 bases lying between them. The CDR3 loop is CASSKQALRGPLHF. The CDR3 bases are TGTGCCAGCTCCAAACAAGCTTTGAGAGGACCCCTCCACTTT.

This rearrangement joins TRBV15 to TRBJ2-1; 7 bases are a match to TRBD2. In germline, CDR1 is LNHNV, CDR2 YYDKDF (reference sequence). The length of the CDR3 is 16 residues. With 1 base clipped from V and 3 bases from J, the junction kept 6 bases outside the gene matches. In nucleotides, the CDR3 is TGTGCCACCAGCAGAGGTGGTGGGGGGGACTACAATGAGCAGTTCTTC. This sequence encodes CATSRGGGGDYNEQFF.

There are a few counts of this clone. The chain joins TRBV14 to TRBJ2-7; D is possibly TRBD2 (5 bases). Trimming removed 1 base at V and 0 bases at J, with 7 bases between. Germline CDR1 and CDR2: SGHDN and FVKESK. This CDR3 is 14 amino acids long. The CDR3 here is CASSQAGYSYEQYF. In nucleotides, the CDR3 is TGTGCCAGCAGCCAAGCGGGATACTCCTACGAGCAGTACTTC.

The rearrangement uses TRBV27 and TRBJ2-3; 10 nucleotides match TRBD2. Trimming removed 6 bases from V and 2 bases from J; junction bases left unmatched: 17. The CDR3 contains 19 residues. In germline, CDR1 is MNHEY, CDR2 SMNVEV (reference sequence). As DNA, the CDR3 is TGTGCCAGCAGCCGTCTACCCGGACTAGCGGAACCCCTCACAGATACGCAGTATTTT. It codes for CASSRLPGLAEPLTDTQYF.

This clone has just a few counts. The CDR3 DNA follows: TGTGCCAGCAGCTTGGCGGGAGCCAGCTCCTACGAGCAGTACTTC. Protein sequence: CASSLAGASSYEQYF. The gene calls are TRBV5-4 and TRBJ2-7; tentative D call: TRBD2 (6 bases). The CDR3 has 15 amino acids. Germline CDR1 and CDR2: SGHNT and YYREEE (reference sequence). The ends were cut back, 0 bases at V and 0 bases at J, with 10 bases in the middle.

This clone was observed a single time. The J gene is TRBJ2-1, the V gene TRBV6-1; D uncertain. This CDR3 region has 15 residues. The V end was cut by 0 bases, the J end by 7 bases, with 13 bases between. The germline V gene has CDR1 MNHNS and CDR2 SASEGT. The CDR3 DNA follows: TGTGCCAGCAGTGAAGCCGGCACCTTCCGGAATGAGCAGTTCTTC. As protein: CASSEAGTFRNEQFF.

The V gene is TRBV7-9, the J gene TRBJ1-1; D gene ambiguous. V was cut by 4 bases and J by 1 base, with 7 bases left in between. The CDR3 is 13 residues long. Germline V gene lookup returns CDR1 SEHNR and CDR2 FQNEAQ (reference sequence). The CDR3: CASSSLGNTEAFF. The DNA for the CDR3 is TGTGCCAGCAGCTCTTTGGGGAACACTGAAGCTTTCTTT.

Details on this clone: This sample includes further DNA sequences coding for the same CDR3. The chain is built from TRBV7-9 and TRBJ1-2; D gene uncertain. V shed 5 bases and J shed 1 base, with 11 bases lying between them. Germline-derived CDR1 and CDR2 are SEHNR and FQNEAQ (reference sequence). The CDR3 runs 14 residues. The CDR3 spells CASSGRRVNYGYTF. In DNA, the CDR3 is TGTGCCAGCAGCGGAAGACGAGTTAACTATGGCTACACCTTC.

The chain has TRBV11-2 and TRBJ1-6, with 8 bases fitting TRBD1. Germline trimming cut 3 bases from V and 9 bases from J; bases unmatched to any gene: 1. Germline loops: CDR1 SGHAT, CDR2 FQNNGV. The CDR3 has 13 amino acids. The CDR3 sequence is CASSLQGASPLHF. CDR3 sequence (DNA): TGTGCCAGCAGCTTGCAGGGGGCTTCACCCCTCCACTTT.

This clone was observed a few times. This chain uses TRBV5-6 with TRBJ2-7; TRBD1 is a possible D gene (6 bases). The germline V gene encodes CDR1 SGHDT and CDR2 YYEEEE. The germline V and J ends were trimmed by 3 bases and 7 bases, with 14 bases remaining between them. The CDR3 sequence is 13 residues long. The CDR3 loop is CASSWGGRGEQYF. In DNA, the CDR3 is TGTGCCAGCAGCTGGGGTGGTAGGGGGGAGCAGTACTTC.

V is TRBV5-1 and J is TRBJ1-6, with D unclear. Per the germline V gene, CDR1 is SGHRS and CDR2 is YFSETQ. The CDR3 spans 16 residues. With 5 bases removed from V and 5 bases from J, the gap between germline ends came to 17 bases. CDR3 loop: CASRPTAGVDNSPLHF. The CDR3 nucleotides are TGCGCCAGCAGACCTACCGCTGGGGTAGATAATTCACCCCTCCACTTT.

The V call is TRBV4-1, the J call TRBJ2-7; D remains ambiguous. CDR1 MGHRA and CDR2 YSYEKL come from the germline V gene. The V gene lost 0 bases and the J gene lost 2 bases, with 11 bases spanning the gap. CDR3 length: 15 amino acids. The DNA for the CDR3 is TGCGCCAGCAGCCAAGATTATTCCGTTCCCTACGAGCAGTACGTC. Translated, it gives CASSQDYSVPYEQYV.

The chain links TRBV7-2 to TRBJ2-5; 15 bases match TRBD2. The CDR3 has 18 amino acids. V lost 5 bases, J lost 1 base, and 8 bases stayed unmatched. Per germline, CDR1 SGHTA and CDR2 FQGNSA. The CDR3 DNA is TGTGCCAGCAGCCGGACTAGCGGGGGGGCCCAACTCCAAGAGACCCAGTACTTC. Protein sequence: CASSRTSGGAQLQETQYF.

The rearrangement links TRBV6-5 to TRBJ1-3; no clear D gene. This CDR3 contains 15 residues. Per the germline V gene, CDR1 is MNHEY and CDR2 is SVGAGI. V lost 0 bases, J lost 1 base, and 7 bases lay in between. The DNA for the CDR3 is TGTGCCAGCAGTTACTCTGGCCTATCTGGAAACACCATATATTTT. Encoded protein: CASSYSGLSGNTIYF.

The rearrangement joins TRBV5-4 to TRBJ1-4; possibly TRBD1 for D (5 bases). Germline V gives CDR1 SGHNT, CDR2 YYREEE (reference sequence). The CDR3 is 14 amino acids. V was shortened by 1 base and J by 10 bases, with 14 bases between the two germline ends. The CDR3 DNA sequence: TGTGCCAGCAGCTTGAATGTCATGGGGGGAAAACTGTTTTTT. Protein product: CASSLNVMGGKLFF.

V is TRBV11-3 and J is TRBJ2-1; unclear D gene. The CDR3 has 13 residues. Germline CDR1 is SGHNT and CDR2 is YENEEA. V shed 5 bases and J shed 7 bases, with 12 bases lying between them. The CDR3 protein is CASSLSTVNEQFF. CDR3 in DNA: TGTGCCAGCAGCCTTAGTACCGTAAATGAGCAGTTCTTC.

CDR3 nucleotides: TGTGCCAGCAGCCGGGACAGTCATCAGCCCCAGCATTTT. Protein product: CASSRDSHQPQHF. The V and J genes are TRBV7-2 and TRBJ1-5, with 7 bases that match TRBD1. Germline CDR1 and CDR2: SGHTA and FQGNSA. The V segment lost 5 bases and the J segment 5 bases; nucleotides outside the gene matches: 3. The length of the CDR3 is 13 residues.

DNA of the CDR3: TGTGCCAGCAGCCCCTGGGCTTCTACCAACAATGAGCAGTTCTTC. Amino acids: CASSPWASTNNEQFF. This chain uses TRBV9 with TRBJ2-1; D remains unclear. Trimming left V 4 bases short and J 5 bases short, with 16 bases between. Germline-derived CDR1 and CDR2 are SGDLS and YYNGEE. The CDR3 sequence is 15 residues long. Full variable domain (remainder filled in from reference TRBV9 and TRBJ2-1): DSGVTQTPKHLITATGQRVTLRCSPRSGDLSVYWYQQSLDQGLQFLIQYYNGEERAKGNILERFSAQQFPDLHSELNLSSLELGDSALYFCASSPWASTNNEQFFGPGTRLTVL.

This chain uses TRBV6-5 with TRBJ2-2; 7 nucleotides match TRBD1. Trimming cost V 5 bases and J 7 bases; bases outside gene matches: 7. The V gene's germline CDR1 is MNHEY and CDR2 SVGAGI. CDR3 length: 14 amino acids. The CDR3 region has the DNA TGTGCCAGCAGTCACGACAGGGCGATCGGGGAGCTGTTTTTT. It yields the protein CASSHDRAIGELFF.

CDR3 nucleotide sequence: TGCGCCAGCAGCCAAGAGATCCGGGATACGCAGTATTTT. Encoded protein: CASSQEIRDTQYF. The V gene is TRBV4-3, the J gene TRBJ2-3; D not resolved. The CDR3 runs to 13 residues. Trimming removed 0 bases from V and 6 bases from J, with 7 bases in between. CDR1 LGHNA and CDR2 YSLEER come from the germline V gene.

The chain carries TRBV6-5 and TRBJ1-2, with 7 bases fitting TRBD1. V trimming: 6 bases; J trimming: 4 bases; junction bases outside the gene matches: 8. CDR3 length equals 14 residues. CDR1 MNHEY and CDR2 SVGAGI come from the germline V gene. In DNA, the CDR3 is TGTGCCAGCAGGCGCACGGGACAGAGCTATGGCTACACCTTC. It specifies CASRRTGQSYGYTF.

A single count supports this clone. The chain employs TRBV2 and TRBJ2-5, with D possibly being TRBD2 (6 bases). Trimming removed 8 bases from V and 3 bases from J, with 10 bases in between. CDR3 length: 12 residues. The germline V gene encodes CDR1 SNHLY and CDR2 FYNNEI. The CDR3 DNA reads TGTGCCAGCCAGGAGGGAGAAGAGACCCAGTACTTC. Amino acids: CASQEGEETQYF.

The rearrangement links TRBV10-1 to TRBJ2-2; D is unresolved. There are 14 residues in the CDR3. The germline CDR1 and CDR2 sequences are WNHNN and SYGVQD (reference sequence). Between the trimmed V and J ends, which lost 3 bases and 2 bases, there was a span of 7 bases. The CDR3 region has the DNA TGCGCCAGCAGTGAAAGAGATAACACCGGGGAGCTGTTTTTT. Translation: CASSERDNTGELFF.

The chain combines TRBV2 with TRBJ2-7; a weak D match, TRBD1 (6 bases). Germline loops: CDR1 SNHLY, CDR2 FYNNEI. This CDR3 region has 13 residues. Trimming removed 5 bases from V and 3 bases from J, with 11 bases in between. The CDR3 region is CASSLNRDYEQYV. DNA for the CDR3: TGTGCCAGCAGTTTAAACAGGGACTACGAGCAGTACGTC.

The chain carries TRBV25-1 and TRBJ2-3; D is perhaps TRBD1 (6 bases). CDR3 length: 16 amino acids. CDR1 MGHDK and CDR2 SYGVNS come from the germline V gene. The V end was cut by 3 bases, the J end by 3 bases, with 16 bases between. The CDR3, as DNA: TGTGCCAGCAGTGATATCGCCGGGACATGGACAGATACGCAGTATTTT. Translating it yields CASSDIAGTWTDTQYF.